This T cell receptor (beta chain) came from a study of patients and donors after allogeneic stem cell transplantation. Trimming took 4 bases from V and 8 from J; bases not matched to a gene: 12. The CDR3 extends over 16 amino acids. Germline V gene data show CDR1 as SGHTA and CDR2 as FQGNSA. Each CDR3 protein is one row after TCRdb ran MiXCR on the RT-PCR reads. The table shows about a million distinct CDR3 sequences, with about 20% occurring only once. The source material was blood, either unsorted or a sorted T cell fraction (not recorded which). The chain employs TRBV7-2 and TRBJ2-1; 9 bases are a match to TRBD2. This TCR was sampled from a human donor who was either an allogeneic HSCT recipient or a stem cell or donor lymphocyte infusion donor (not recorded which). It is not recorded whose cells these are; they may come from a transplant donor. The CDR3 loop is CASSWTAGGFGDEQFF. Here the CDR3 DNA reads TGTGCCAGCAGCTGGACGGCGGGAGGGTTTGGCGATGAGCAGTTCTTC.